This TCR beta chain stems from a study of CD8 T cells in Susac syndrome. RNA in amounts of roughly 0.5 to 1 ug was reverse transcribed with random hexamers. TCRdb analysed the immunoSEQ multiplex PCR reads with MiXCR anew, one entry per CDR3 protein. There are around 180,000 distinct CDR3 sequences in the sample; about 94% occur only once, and 0.093% lies in the top ten. As for this clonotype: What it recognizes is unknown.

The CDR3 contains 17 residues. V was shortened by 0 bases and J by 0 bases, with 12 bases between the two germline ends. Germline-derived CDR1 and CDR2 are SGHNT and YYREEE (reference sequence). General study points: It was acknowledged by the study that relatively few individuals were included in its TCR sequencing and HLA analysis.

Sequencing of TCR beta, carried out with a high-throughput approach, was applied to CD8+ and CD4+ T cells from the blood. Control patients had untreated stable or active relapsing-remitting multiple sclerosis by revised McDonald criteria. Purification of the CD8+ and CD4+ T cells relied on negative isolation, and TEMRA cells underwent FACS enrichment. Sequencing used CD4+ T cells from PBMCs. This sequence was found in a human donor with multiple sclerosis. The chain joins TRBV5-4 to TRBJ2-2; a possible D gene is TRBD2 (6 bases). The CDR3 loop is CASSLVGGDPNTGELFF. The CDR3, as DNA: TGTGCCAGCAGCTTGGTTGGCGGGGATCCGAACACCGGGGAGCTGTTTTTT. Full variable domain (rest looked up from reference TRBV5-4 and TRBJ2-2): ETGVTQSPTHLIKTRGQQVTLRCSSQSGHNTVSWYQQALGQGPQFIFQYYREEENGRGNFPPRFSGLQFPNYSSELNVNALELDDSALYLCASSLVGGDPNTGELFFGEGSRLTVL.